The rows below give T cell receptor beta chains drawn from one sample of a study of blood T cell repertoires in COVID-19. Measured with immunoSEQ multiplex PCR; TCRdb has only the in-frame clones, and not every one. The sample contains around 80,000 clones, 88% of which appear only once. Material for sequencing was peripheral blood. These receptors came from a human donor in a cohort sampled during active COVID-19. Each CDR3 is given without its conserved first and last residue. Fields, in order: J gene, V gene, CDR3 protein.

>TRBJ2-7|TRBV5-1
ASSYRQGGREQY
>TRBJ1-5|TRBV10-3
AISGRLNQPQH
>TRBJ2-1|TRBV12-3/TRBV12-4
ASSLGGPGEQF
>TRBJ1-1|TRBV9
ASSALSGGWAEAF
>TRBJ1-2|TRBV2
ASNPDRGLGGYT
>TRBJ2-7|TRBV7-8
ASSLRLADSYEQY
>TRBJ2-5|TRBV5-8
ASSLGTERTETQY
>TRBJ2-2|TRBV30
AWSVYRVDTGELF
>TRBJ2-1|TRBV21-1
ASIDRQGDYNEQF
>TRBJ2-3|TRBV11-1
ASSYGTGLTDTQY
>TRBJ1-6|TRBV5-1
ASSLGTLRGSPLH
>TRBJ2-3|TRBV6-4
ASSVSSGVGEDTQY
>TRBJ1-5|TRBV2
ASSLDRGGNQPQH
>TRBJ2-1|TRBV7-3
ASSLWDSDNEQF
>TRBJ2-1|TRBV19
ASSYGTSGAYNEQF
>TRBJ1-5|TRBV19
ASSDSFYNQPQH
>TRBJ1-5|TRBV2
ASSDLRGTQPQH
>TRBJ2-1|TRBV7-9
ASSQDRYNEQF
>TRBJ2-2|TRBV11-3
ASEGETGELF
>TRBJ2-6|TRBV7-3
ASSLGGVPANVLT
>TRBJ1-1|TRBV6-5
ASSSFDRDTEAF
>TRBJ2-1|TRBV20-1
SARERLAQF
>TRBJ1-1|TRBV6-2/TRBV6-3
ASSQGAANTEAF
>TRBJ1-1|TRBV2
ASSKFGVVDISTNTEAF
>TRBJ1-5|TRBV7-8
ASSPDRVDNQPQH
>TRBJ2-7|TRBV5-4
ASSRRLAGDEYEQY
>TRBJ2-2|TRBV15
ATSRDPGITGELF
>TRBJ1-1|TRBV5-8
ASSLKGGALNTEAF
>TRBJ2-3|TRBV30
AWSVRGRARDTQY
>TRBJ1-2|TRBV24-1
ATVRQWGHQRRKEGYT
>TRBJ2-6|TRBV7-2
ASSFDRTGANVLT
>TRBJ2-5|TRBV18
ASSARQAQETQY
>TRBJ2-1|TRBV13
ASSLGAGTSVLNEQF
>TRBJ2-7|TRBV30
AWTDGQGLSYEQY
>TRBJ2-1|TRBV14
ASSQVVQAHRGIRDNEQF
>TRBJ2-5|TRBV5-5
ASSLGSSLQETQY
>TRBJ1-5|TRBV2
ASSVDRGREAQH
>TRBJ1-4|TRBV6-5
ASVRQGRLGEKLF
>TRBJ2-7|TRBV5-1
ASRLAGGDEQY
>TRBJ2-5|TRBV10-3
AIRNRVQETQY
>TRBJ1-4|TRBV6-1
ASSERSGKANEKLF
>TRBJ1-3|TRBV18
ASSPPPGGNTIY
>TRBJ2-7|TRBV20-1
SASWGTSGSSYEQY
>TRBJ2-4|TRBV28
ARPEREDVVSKNIQY
>TRBJ1-6|TRBV6-1
ASSELYYNSPLH
>TRBJ2-3|TRBV6-5
ASSRDSTQY
>TRBJ1-3|TRBV11-3
ASSSTGDGGNTIY
>TRBJ1-3|TRBV28
ASSLYVGRSSGNTIY